This T cell receptor (beta chain) was observed in a study of cytomegalovirus exposure and HLA in healthy donors. As for the study in general: It was reported in a later analysis that the same platform had been used for the roughly 110 validation repertoires as for the 550 to 700 first-cohort repertoires. Study outcomes and limitations: The CMV antigen specificity of a few CMV-associated chains was confirmed through in vitro analysis. The TCR clusters that emerged in the first cohort tended, a later analysis found, to co-occur in the approximately 130 validation repertoires.

Libraries were prepared by immunoSEQ multiplex PCR; TCRdb keeps only in-frame clonotypes and omits some of them. The data contain some 130,000 clones, approximately 82% of them singletons. CDR3 length: 15 amino acids. Germline CDR1 and CDR2: SGHRS and YFSETQ. Germline trimming cut 5 bases from V and 1 base from J; bases unmatched to any gene: 4. Notes on this clone: What it binds is unknown.

While the first cohort had about 610 subjects, the donors belonged to the separate validation cohort of roughly 130 subjects. This chain joins TRBV5-1 and TRBJ2-2; TRBD2 matches 8 bases. This receptor was taken from a man under 40 in good health and CMV-seropositive. The specimen sequenced was PBMCs. The CDR3 region has the DNA TGCGCCAGCAGTCGGACTAGCCAGAACACCGGGGAGCTGTTTTTT. This codes for CASSRTSQNTGELFF. The whole variable domain, remainder taken from reference TRBV5-1 and TRBJ2-2, is KAGVTQTPRYLIKTRGQQVTLSCSPISGHRSVSWYQQTPGQGLQFLFEYFSETQRNKGNFPGRFSGRQFSNSRSEMNVSTLELGDSALYLCASSRTSQNTGELFFGEGSRLTVL.